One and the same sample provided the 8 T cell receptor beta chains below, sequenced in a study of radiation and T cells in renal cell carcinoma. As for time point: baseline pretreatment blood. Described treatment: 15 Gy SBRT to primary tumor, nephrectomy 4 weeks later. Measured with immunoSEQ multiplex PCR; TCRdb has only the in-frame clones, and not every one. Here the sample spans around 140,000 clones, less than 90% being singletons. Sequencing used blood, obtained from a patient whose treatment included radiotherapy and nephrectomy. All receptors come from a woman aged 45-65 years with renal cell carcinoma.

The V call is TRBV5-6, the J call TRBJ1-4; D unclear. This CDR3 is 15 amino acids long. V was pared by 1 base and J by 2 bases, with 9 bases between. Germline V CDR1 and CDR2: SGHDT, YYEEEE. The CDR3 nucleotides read TGTGCCAGCAGCTTGTCGGGAGGGACTAATGAAAAACTGTTTTTT. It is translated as CASSLSGGTNEKLFF.

The CDR3 nucleotides are TGTGCCAGCAGCCCATCACAGGGCCACGAGCAGTACTTC. As protein: CASSPSQGHEQYF. The chain links TRBV7-9 to TRBJ2-7; tentatively, D is TRBD1 (6 bases). This CDR3 contains 13 residues. The V end lost 5 bases, the J end lost 5 bases, and 13 bases lay between the germline ends. The V gene's germline CDR1 is SEHNR and CDR2 FQNEAQ (reference sequence).

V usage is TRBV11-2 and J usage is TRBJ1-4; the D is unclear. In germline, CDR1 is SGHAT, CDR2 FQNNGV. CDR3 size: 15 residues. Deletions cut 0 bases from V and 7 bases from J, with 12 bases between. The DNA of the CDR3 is TGTGCCAGCAGCTTAGAGGGAGGGTGGGCTGAAAAACTGTTTTTT. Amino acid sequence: CASSLEGGWAEKLFF.

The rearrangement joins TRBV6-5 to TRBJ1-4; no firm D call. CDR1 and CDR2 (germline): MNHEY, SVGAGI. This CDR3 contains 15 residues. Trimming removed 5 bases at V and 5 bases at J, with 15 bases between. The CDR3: CASSPPRAQNEKLFF. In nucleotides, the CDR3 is TGTGCCAGCAGTCCCCCACGGGCTCAAAATGAAAAACTGTTTTTT.

CDR3 nucleotide sequence: TGTGCCAGCAGAACACCCGGGACTAGTTTTGAGACCCAGTACTTC. Protein: CASRTPGTSFETQYF. V and J are TRBV5-4 and TRBJ2-5, with 8 bases fitting TRBD2. V gave up 5 bases and J gave up 5 bases; unmatched junction bases: 11. CDR3 length: 15 amino acids. Germline V gene data show CDR1 as SGHNT and CDR2 as YYREEE (reference sequence).

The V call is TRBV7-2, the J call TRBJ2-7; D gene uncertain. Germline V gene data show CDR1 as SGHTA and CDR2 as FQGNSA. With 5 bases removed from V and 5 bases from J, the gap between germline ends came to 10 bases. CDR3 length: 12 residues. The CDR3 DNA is TGTGCCAGCAGCGAGTCTGGGGACGAGCAGTACTTC. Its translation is CASSESGDEQYF.

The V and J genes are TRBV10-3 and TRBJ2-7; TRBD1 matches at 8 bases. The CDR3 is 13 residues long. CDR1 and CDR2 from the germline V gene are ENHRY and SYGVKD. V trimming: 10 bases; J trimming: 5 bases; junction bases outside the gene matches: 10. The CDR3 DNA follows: TGTGCCACCTACCAGGGGGCGTCGGACGAGCAGTACTTC. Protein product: CATYQGASDEQYF.

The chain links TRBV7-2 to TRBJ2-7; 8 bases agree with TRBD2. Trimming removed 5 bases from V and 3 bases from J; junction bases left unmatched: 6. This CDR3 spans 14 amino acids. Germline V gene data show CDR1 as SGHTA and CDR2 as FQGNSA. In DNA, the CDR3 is TGTGCCAGCAGCCCGCGAGCGGGAGTCTACGAGCAGTACTTC. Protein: CASSPRAGVYEQYF.